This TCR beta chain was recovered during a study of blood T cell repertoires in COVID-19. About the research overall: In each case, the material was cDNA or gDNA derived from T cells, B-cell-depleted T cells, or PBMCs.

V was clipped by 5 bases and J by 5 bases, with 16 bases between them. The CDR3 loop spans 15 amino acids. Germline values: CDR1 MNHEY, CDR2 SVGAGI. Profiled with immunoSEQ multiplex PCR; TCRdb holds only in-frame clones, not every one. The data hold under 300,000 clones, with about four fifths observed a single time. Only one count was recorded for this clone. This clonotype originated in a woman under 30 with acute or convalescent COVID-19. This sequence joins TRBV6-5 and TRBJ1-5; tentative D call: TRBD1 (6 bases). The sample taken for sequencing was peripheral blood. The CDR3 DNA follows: TGTGCCAGCAGTACCGAGGAGGGGGGGTATCAGCCCCAGCATTTT. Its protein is CASSTEEGGYQPQHF.